The rows below give T cell receptor beta chains drawn from one sample of a study of T-cell memory formation after mild COVID-19. TCRdb reprocessed the 5' RACE reads with MiXCR, giving one entry per CDR3 protein. Of fewer than 700,000 distinct CDR3 sequences listed, roughly 18% are singletons. The sequencing sample was made of PBMCs or a T cell subset sorted from them (not recorded which). These receptors all come from an adult woman who had mild COVID-19 (a few samples of this study predate the infection). Cell type and time point are not known. Each CDR3 is given with its conserved first and last residue. The order of the fields is J gene, V gene, clone size, D gene, CDR3 length, CDR3 protein, CDR3 DNA. A D gene is named only where the DNA matches it firmly. Only part of the rows carry a size: once, few, many, or a class if the clone is expanded.

J: TRBJ1-1; V: TRBV12-2; size: -; D: -; length: 16; CDR3: CASRPNGTGPSTEAFF; DNA: TGTGCAAGTCGCCCTAACGGGACAGGCCCTAGCACTGAAGCTTTCTTT
J: TRBJ1-1; V: TRBV5-1; size: -; D: -; length: 13; CDR3: CASSSQMDTEAFF; DNA: TGCGCCAGCAGCTCACAGATGGACACTGAAGCTTTCTTT
J: TRBJ2-7; V: TRBV7-3; size: -; D: TRBD2; length: 17; CDR3: CASSLEGLAVGSYEQYF; DNA: TGTGCCAGCAGCTTAGAGGGACTAGCGGTGGGATCCTACGAGCAGTACTTC
J: TRBJ1-1; V: TRBV4-1; size: few; D: -; length: 15; CDR3: CASSQGGGANTEAFF; DNA: TGCGCCAGCAGCCAAGGGGGGGGCGCGAACACTGAAGCTTTCTTT
J: TRBJ2-1; V: TRBV5-1; size: -; D: -; length: 11; CDR3: CASSFGPEQFF; DNA: TGCGCCAGCAGCTTCGGACCTGAGCAGTTCTTC
J: TRBJ2-1; V: TRBV21-1; size: few; D: -; length: 15; CDR3: CASSKEERGYNEQFF; DNA: TGTGCCAGCAGCAAAGAAGAGCGGGGGTACAATGAGCAGTTCTTC
J: TRBJ2-1; V: TRBV24-1; size: -; D: -; length: 14; CDR3: CATSDLRWGNEQFF; DNA: TGTGCCACCAGTGATTTGCGGTGGGGCAATGAGCAGTTCTTC
J: TRBJ1-2; V: TRBV9; size: -; D: -; length: 15; CDR3: CASSGLDRSNYGYTF; DNA: TGTGCCAGCAGCGGACTGGACCGGTCTAACTATGGCTACACCTTC
J: TRBJ2-1; V: TRBV7-9; size: few; D: -; length: 14; CDR3: CATVDAGDYNEQFF; DNA: TGTGCCACCGTTGACGCAGGGGATTACAATGAGCAGTTCTTC
J: TRBJ2-7; V: TRBV18; size: -; D: TRBD2; length: 15; CDR3: CASSPVSGGGYEQYF; DNA: TGTGCCAGCTCACCAGTTTCGGGAGGCGGCTACGAGCAGTACTTC
J: TRBJ1-4; V: TRBV7-2; size: -; D: -; length: 14; CDR3: CASSLTTTNEKLFF; DNA: TGTGCCAGCAGCTTAACTACAACTAATGAAAAACTGTTTTTT
J: TRBJ2-1; V: TRBV6-2/TRBV6-3; size: few; D: TRBD1; length: 16; CDR3: CASSSWTGGSYNEQFF; DNA: TGTGCCAGCAGCAGCTGGACAGGGGGCTCCTACAATGAGCAGTTCTTC
J: TRBJ2-7; V: TRBV7-9; size: -; D: TRBD1; length: 15; CDR3: CASSSDRGDSYEQYF; DNA: TGTGCCAGCAGCTCCGACAGGGGGGATTCCTACGAGCAGTACTTC
J: TRBJ2-1; V: TRBV12-3/TRBV12-4; size: few; D: TRBD2; length: 17; CDR3: CASSLPRLAETYNEQFF; DNA: TGTGCCAGCAGTTTACCGAGACTAGCGGAGACATACAATGAGCAGTTCTTC
J: TRBJ2-7; V: TRBV9; size: few; D: -; length: 13; CDR3: CASSVGGRAEQYF; DNA: TGTGCCAGCAGCGTAGGTGGCAGGGCCGAGCAGTACTTC
J: TRBJ2-1; V: TRBV7-2; size: -; D: TRBD2; length: 17; CDR3: CASSPTSGGLSYNEQFF; DNA: TGTGCCAGCAGCCCAACTAGCGGGGGTCTCTCCTACAATGAGCAGTTCTTC
J: TRBJ2-7; V: TRBV7-9; size: -; D: TRBD2; length: 19; CDR3: CASSLVQVVVAGGTYEQYF; DNA: TGTGCCAGCAGCTTAGTTCAAGTCGTCGTAGCGGGAGGAACCTACGAGCAGTACTTC
J: TRBJ2-7; V: TRBV30; size: few; D: TRBD1; length: 13; CDR3: CAWSWTGGYEQYF; DNA: TGTGCCTGGAGTTGGACAGGGGGGTACGAGCAGTACTTC
J: TRBJ2-7; V: TRBV4-1; size: -; D: TRBD2; length: 16; CDR3: CASSPHPRGSSYEQYF; DNA: TGCGCCAGCAGCCCCCACCCGCGGGGGAGCTCCTACGAGCAGTACTTC
J: TRBJ2-7; V: TRBV10-3; size: few; D: -; length: 12; CDR3: CAISSPRGEQYF; DNA: TGTGCCATCAGCTCCCCTCGGGGCGAGCAGTACTTC
J: TRBJ2-1; V: TRBV12-3/TRBV12-4; size: many; D: TRBD2; length: 16; CDR3: CASSPAGLAGGAEQFF; DNA: TGTGCCAGCAGTCCGGCGGGACTAGCGGGAGGGGCTGAGCAGTTCTTC
J: TRBJ2-3; V: TRBV6-5; size: -; D: TRBD2; length: 18; CDR3: CASSYKAGGPGNTDTQYF; DNA: TGTGCCAGCAGTTACAAGGCGGGGGGGCCAGGGAACACAGATACGCAGTATTTT
J: TRBJ2-7; V: TRBV12-3/TRBV12-4; size: many; D: -; length: 12; CDR3: CASSLGSYEQYF; DNA: TGTGCCAGCAGCTTGGGGTCCTACGAGCAGTACTTC
J: TRBJ2-7; V: TRBV20-1; size: -; D: TRBD1; length: 15; CDR3: CSALDSDRGLYEQYF; DNA: TGCAGTGCTCTAGATTCGGACAGGGGGCTCTACGAGCAGTACTTC
J: TRBJ1-6; V: TRBV11-2; size: few; D: -; length: 15; CDR3: CASSLSPGDNSPLHF; DNA: TGTGCCAGCAGCTTATCACCCGGGGATAATTCACCCCTCCACTTT
J: TRBJ2-1; V: TRBV25-1; size: few; D: TRBD2; length: 16; CDR3: CASSDTLAGSYNEQFF; DNA: TGTGCCAGCAGTGACACCTTAGCGGGATCCTACAATGAGCAGTTCTTC
J: TRBJ2-3; V: TRBV4-1; size: -; D: TRBD1; length: 17; CDR3: CASSQVTGGRGPDTQYF; DNA: TGCGCCAGCAGCCAAGTAACAGGGGGAAGGGGCCCAGATACGCAGTATTTT
J: TRBJ2-1; V: TRBV12-3/TRBV12-4; size: few; D: -; length: 18; CDR3: CASSQIHLGGGAYNEQFF; DNA: TGTGCCAGCAGCCAGATTCATCTTGGAGGGGGCGCCTACAATGAGCAGTTCTTC
J: TRBJ2-3; V: TRBV18; size: few; D: -; length: 16; CDR3: CASSPPDRTTADTQYF; DNA: TGTGCCAGCTCACCACCGGACAGAACCACGGCAGATACGCAGTATTTT
J: TRBJ1-4; V: TRBV2; size: -; D: -; length: 14; CDR3: CASSQDSNNEKLFF; DNA: TGTGCCAGCAGTCAGGACAGTAATAATGAAAAACTGTTTTTT
J: TRBJ2-2; V: TRBV29-1; size: -; D: -; length: 15; CDR3: CSVTAPRGYGGELFF; DNA: TGCAGCGTCACCGCTCCGAGGGGATATGGTGGGGAGCTGTTTTTT
J: TRBJ2-7; V: TRBV5-1; size: few; D: -; length: 14; CDR3: CASSSGEDYYEQYF; DNA: TGCGCCAGCAGCTCGGGAGAGGATTACTACGAGCAGTACTTC
J: TRBJ2-3; V: TRBV7-6; size: few; D: -; length: 15; CDR3: CATGAATSSTDTQYF; DNA: TGTGCCACGGGGGCGGCGACTAGCTCTACAGATACGCAGTATTTT
J: TRBJ2-7; V: TRBV12-3/TRBV12-4; size: many; D: -; length: 13; CDR3: CASSAGQSYEQYF; DNA: TGTGCCAGCAGTGCCGGACAGTCCTACGAGCAGTACTTC
J: TRBJ2-5; V: TRBV24-1; size: few; D: TRBD2; length: 16; CDR3: CATSGYGRDYQETQYF; DNA: TGTGCCACCAGTGGCTACGGCCGGGACTATCAAGAGACCCAGTACTTC
J: TRBJ2-3; V: TRBV5-6; size: many; D: TRBD1; length: 13; CDR3: CASSSDRADTQYF; DNA: TGTGCCAGCAGCTCGGACAGGGCAGATACGCAGTATTTT
J: TRBJ2-1; V: TRBV7-2; size: -; D: -; length: 13; CDR3: CASSLQVNNEQFF; DNA: TGTGCCAGCAGCTTACAGGTCAACAATGAGCAGTTCTTC
J: TRBJ1-2; V: TRBV6-1; size: once; D: -; length: 13; CDR3: CASRGDIFYGYTF; DNA: TGTGCCAGCAGAGGGGACATCTTCTATGGCTACACCTTC
J: TRBJ2-7; V: TRBV9; size: -; D: -; length: 14; CDR3: CASSVGNRAVEQYF; DNA: TGTGCCAGCAGCGTAGGGAACAGGGCAGTGGAGCAGTACTTC